These 18 T cell receptor beta chains were all obtained from the same sample, sequenced in a study of T cells in Graves' hyperthyroidism and ophthalmopathy. RNA transcripts provided the source from which TCR beta CDR3 regions were amplified. Carried out on the TCR CDR3, a first-round RT-PCR used the HTBI primer set. Using its own MiXCR run on the multiplex PCR reads, TCRdb lists one record per CDR3 protein. The table records 300,000 to 450,000 distinct CDR3 sequences, approximately 14% of them present only once. Sequencing was performed on blood. These receptors came from a woman aged 55-75 years with Graves' hyperthyroidism.

This clonotype was seen many times. This rearrangement joins TRBV28 to TRBJ2-3, with D unresolved. V lost 5 bases and J 3 bases, leaving 15 bases between the germline ends. The CDR3 runs 15 residues. Germline-derived CDR1 and CDR2 are MDHEN and SYDVKM. The CDR3 sequence: CASSPPGPATDTQYF. In DNA form, the CDR3 reads TGTGCCAGCAGTCCCCCGGGCCCGGCGACAGATACGCAGTATTTT.

The gene calls are TRBV6-1 and TRBJ2-1, with D perhaps TRBD1 (6 bases). V gave up 1 base and J gave up 9 bases, with 16 bases separating them. CDR1 and CDR2 from the germline V gene are MNHNS and SASEGT. The CDR3 is made up of 15 amino acids. CDR3 protein: CASSEGSLGRGEQFF. CDR3 coding DNA: TGTGCCAGCAGTGAAGGGTCCTTGGGCAGGGGTGAGCAGTTCTTC.

This clonotype was seen repeatedly, ten times or more. The V call is TRBV20-1, the J call TRBJ2-3, with TRBD2 matching 8 bases. CDR3 size: 15 residues. Germline CDR1 is DFQATT and CDR2 is SNEGSKA (reference sequence). J gave up 3 bases and V 1 base, and 6 bases lay outside the gene matches. The CDR3 protein is CSARVGTSGTDTQYF. CDR3 nucleotide sequence: TGCAGTGCTAGAGTAGGCACTAGCGGTACAGATACGCAGTATTTT.

The V gene is TRBV7-3, the J gene TRBJ1-2; D is ambiguous. The V gene's germline CDR1 is SGHTA and CDR2 FQGTGA. The germline V and J ends were trimmed by 5 bases and 0 bases, with 13 bases remaining between them. The CDR3 is 15 amino acids. The CDR3 nucleotides are TGTGCCAGCAGCGCGCAGCCTAGTACTAACTATGGCTACACCTTC. This gives the protein CASSAQPSTNYGYTF.

This clonotype has at least ten counts. The V and J genes are TRBV2 and TRBJ2-1; D gene uncertain. V lost 6 bases and J 9 bases, leaving 12 bases between the germline ends. The germline CDR1 and CDR2 sequences are SNHLY and FYNNEI. The CDR3 loop spans 12 amino acids. The CDR3 loop is CASRAYMGEQFF. In DNA form, the CDR3 reads TGTGCCAGCAGGGCTTACATGGGTGAGCAGTTCTTC.

There are a few counts of this clonotype. The chain combines TRBV12-3 or TRBV12-4 with TRBJ2-6, with D possibly called TRBD1 or TRBD2 (6 bases each). V lost 7 bases, J lost 2 bases, and 12 bases lay in between. The CDR3 contains 15 residues. The CDR3 DNA follows: TGTGCCAGCAAATTGAGGGGGGCTGGGGCCAACGTCCTGACTTTC. It yields the protein CASKLRGAGANVLTF.

With respect to this clonotype: Compared with germline, one end of the junction differs, possibly owing to a read error. The CDR3 DNA is TGTGCCAGCGGCGTAGCTGCGCAGAACACCGGGGAGCTGTTTTTT. It specifies CASGVAAQNTGELFF. V gene TRBV9 combines with J gene TRBJ2-2, with D uncertain. Germline loops: CDR1 SGDLS, CDR2 YYNGEE. The CDR3 runs to 15 residues.

The sample holds many counts of this clonotype. The rearrangement uses TRBV11-2 and TRBJ2-1; 16 bases are a match to TRBD2. The germline CDR1 and CDR2 sequences are SGHAT and FQNNGV. CDR3 length equals 19 residues. With V trimmed by 6 bases and J by 7 bases, 15 bases remained unmatched. The CDR3 bases are TGTGCCAGCAGACAGCCCGGGACTAGCGGGAGGGCCGTGGCGAATGAGCAGTTCTTC. Amino acids: CASRQPGTSGRAVANEQFF.

This clonotype was seen only a few times. The chain recombines TRBV10-1 with TRBJ1-1; D remains ambiguous. In germline, CDR1 is WNHNN, CDR2 SYGVQD (reference sequence). The V end lost 3 bases, the J end lost 4 bases, and 12 bases lay between the germline ends. The CDR3 consists of 14 residues. CDR3 residues: CASSENLEGTEAFF. The CDR3 nucleotides are TGCGCCAGCAGTGAAAACCTCGAGGGCACTGAAGCTTTCTTT.

This clonotype was detected only a few times. The chain has TRBV6-5 and TRBJ2-2, with a weak D call TRBD1 (5 bases). V was pared by 0 bases and J by 4 bases, with 12 bases between. CDR1 MNHEY and CDR2 SVGAGI come from the germline V gene. CDR3 length: 16 residues. Written as DNA, the CDR3 is TGTGCCAGCAGTTACTCGATGGACAAACCCACCGGGGAGCTGTTTTTT. Translated: CASSYSMDKPTGELFF.

This clonotype was picked up a small number of times. CDR3 nucleotide sequence: TGCAGTGCGCGGTCGGTAGCGGGAGGTTCGGGGGGATCCTACAATGAGCAGTTCTTC. This gives the protein CSARSVAGGSGGSYNEQFF. This chain joins TRBV20-1 and TRBJ2-1; 10 positions match TRBD2. Germline CDR1 is DFQATT and CDR2 is SNEGSKA (reference sequence). The CDR3 spans 19 residues. Trimming cost V 6 bases and J 1 base; bases outside gene matches: 18.

The table lists this clonotype with a few counts. The gene calls are TRBV12-3 or TRBV12-4 and TRBJ1-2; D perhaps matches TRBD1 (5 bases). Trimming took 3 bases from V and 7 from J, leaving 12 bases between them. This CDR3 is built from 13 residues. This CDR3 is CASSLGRDSGYTF. CDR3 sequence (DNA): TGTGCCAGCAGTTTGGGCAGGGATTCTGGCTACACCTTC.

The V gene is TRBV30, the J gene TRBJ2-7; 9 bases map to TRBD1. The CDR3 consists of 15 residues. The V segment lost 2 bases and the J segment 5 bases; nucleotides outside the gene matches: 10. Germline V lookup: CDR1 GTSNPN, CDR2 SVGIG (reference sequence). The CDR3 region is CAWSSYRDRVDEQYF. As DNA, the CDR3 is TGTGCCTGGAGTTCGTACCGGGACAGGGTTGACGAGCAGTACTTC.

This clonotype was counted ten times or more. V usage is TRBV3-1 and J usage is TRBJ1-1; 8 bases map to TRBD1. V dropped 3 bases and J dropped 10; count of bases not matched to a gene: 10. The germline gives CDR1 LGHDT, CDR2 YNNKEL (reference sequence). The CDR3 is made up of 14 amino acids. The CDR3 sequence: CASSQRTGRSGAFF. The CDR3 nucleotides are TGTGCCAGCAGCCAGCGGACAGGGCGTTCGGGAGCTTTCTTT.

V is TRBV5-1 and J is TRBJ2-1, with a weak D call TRBD1 (5 bases). Trimming shortened V by 0 bases and J by 10 bases, and 11 bases separated the two germline ends. Germline assignment: CDR1 SGHRS and CDR2 YFSETQ. CDR3 length equals 13 residues. Here the CDR3 DNA reads TGCGCCAGCAGCTTGGCGCCAGGGTGGGAGCAGTTCTTC. Translation gives CASSLAPGWEQFF. Full variable domain (rest looked up from reference TRBV5-1 and TRBJ2-1): KAGVTQTPRYLIKTRGQQVTLSCSPISGHRSVSWYQQTPGQGLQFLFEYFSETQRNKGNFPGRFSGRQFSNSRSEMNVSTLELGDSALYLCASSLAPGWEQFFGPGTRLTVL.

The table lists this clonotype with many counts. The chain is built from TRBV12-3 or TRBV12-4 and TRBJ2-7; 13 nucleotides agree with TRBD2. The CDR3 extends over 14 amino acids. The ends lost 8 bases at V and 6 bases at J; junction bases unmatched: 7. CDR3 loop: CASRTSGRASEQYF. CDR3 coding DNA: TGTGCCAGCCGCACTAGCGGGAGGGCGTCCGAGCAGTACTTC.

This clonotype was seen ten or more times. The V and J genes are TRBV6-1 and TRBJ1-5; D gene uncertain. The CDR3 has 15 residues. Trimming took off 4 bases at V and 1 base at J, with 11 bases between the two ends. Germline loops: CDR1 MNHNS, CDR2 SASEGT. The DNA for the CDR3 is TGTGCCAGCAGTGTAGGGTCACACAGCAATCAGCCCCAGCATTTT. It translates to CASSVGSHSNQPQHF.

This clonotype has ten or more counts. V is TRBV11-2 and J is TRBJ1-1, with D perhaps TRBD1 (6 bases). Germline CDR1 SGHAT, CDR2 FQNNGV. This CDR3 has 12 residues. CDR3 sequence (DNA): TGTGCGACCGGGACACTGGACACTGAAGCTTTCTTT. Translation gives CATGTLDTEAFF.